Shown below are 7 T cell receptor beta chains from a single sample sequenced in a study of control samples from healthy donors and cancer patients. Generated by immunoSEQ multiplex PCR, the TCRdb table keeps only in-frame clones and is missing some. The sample lists more than 120,000 clones; 91% were seen once. Sequences were obtained from blood. The origin of the receptors is a man aged 30 to 45 in good health.

In this sample, this clone turned up once. The V and J genes are TRBV27 and TRBJ2-7, with D unresolved. The V gene lost 2 bases and the J gene lost 6 bases, with 11 bases spanning the gap. This CDR3 comprises 13 residues. The germline CDR1 and CDR2 sequences are MNHEY and SMNVEV (reference sequence). CDR3 nucleotide sequence: TGTGCCAGCAGTTTAAGCGATCGGTCCGAGCAGTACTTC. The encoded protein is CASSLSDRSEQYF.

The genes are TRBV10-2 and TRBJ1-2; 7 bases are shared with TRBD1. The CDR3 loop spans 14 amino acids. In germline, CDR1 is WSHSY, CDR2 SAAADI. Trimming cost V 3 bases and J 4 bases; bases outside gene matches: 5. The CDR3 is CASSDAWDSYGYTF. The CDR3 DNA reads as TGCGCCAGCAGTGACGCCTGGGACAGCTATGGCTACACCTTC.

The J gene is TRBJ1-1, the V gene TRBV9; D might be TRBD1 (6 bases). V was pared by 4 bases and J by 4 bases, with 20 bases between. The CDR3 is 16 residues long. Germline V gives CDR1 SGDLS, CDR2 YYNGEE. CDR3 sequence: CASSLTPTGWTTEAFF. The CDR3 DNA reads as TGTGCCAGCAGCCTTACCCCCACAGGGTGGACCACTGAAGCTTTCTTT.

This rearrangement joins TRBV5-1 to TRBJ1-1; TRBD1 aligns across 8 bases. Germline V lookup: CDR1 SGHRS, CDR2 YFSETQ. V lost 4 bases and J lost 5; bases outside the gene matches: 10. The CDR3 contains 15 residues. This chain's CDR3 is CASSVYGQGMTEAFF. In DNA form, the CDR3 reads TGCGCCAGCAGCGTCTACGGACAGGGTATGACTGAAGCTTTCTTT.

This chain joins TRBV9 and TRBJ2-1; D not certain. The CDR3 spans 13 residues. Trimming took off 0 bases at V and 9 bases at J, with 10 bases between the two ends. The germline gives CDR1 SGDLS, CDR2 YYNGEE. The CDR3 nucleotides read TGTGCCAGCAGCGTAGTCTACGGCGGTGAGCAGTTCTTC. Protein: CASSVVYGGEQFF.

The chain carries TRBV28 and TRBJ2-1; 10 nucleotides match TRBD1. V was pared by 5 bases and J by 5 bases, with 12 bases of the junction left unmatched. Germline CDR1 and CDR2: MDHEN and SYDVKM. The CDR3 runs 17 residues. The DNA for the CDR3 is TGTGCCAGCAGTGTCGTTGCCGGGACAGGGGCCGACAATGAGCAGTTCTTC. Its translation: CASSVVAGTGADNEQFF.

This sequence joins TRBV30 and TRBJ1-1; the D is unclear. V shed 1 base and J shed 8 bases, with 8 bases lying between them. CDR1 and CDR2 from the germline V gene are GTSNPN and SVGIG (reference sequence). There are 11 residues in the CDR3. The CDR3 loop is CAWSASREAFF. CDR3 nucleotide sequence: TGTGCCTGGAGTGCGTCACGAGAAGCTTTCTTT.